Listed here are 3 T cell receptor beta chains from one sample, sequenced in a study of a mutant IDH1 vaccine in newly diagnosed glioma. Sample time point: week 35, safety follow-up. A 20-mer mutant IDH1 peptide at 300 ug was injected subcutaneously with topical imiquimod. These receptors are not linked to any known antigen. Profiling relied on immunoSEQ multiplex PCR, and the TCRdb table lists in-frame clones only, not all of them. The data contain tens of thousands of clones, 81% of them singletons. The sequencing used PBMCs, collected from a glioma patient whose treatment included an IDH1 peptide vaccine. Source of these receptors: a woman aged 35 to 49 with glioma. Some clones in this sample may be carry-over from other donors' samples.

This clone has just a few counts. The chain uses TRBV12-1 and TRBJ2-7; the table's D call, TRBD2, has no DNA check behind it. TRBV12-1 is a known pseudogene. The CDR3 runs to 11 residues. CDR3 bases: TGTGCCAGCAGGTTAATCTACGAGCAGTACTTC. Encoded protein: CASRLIYEQYF.

The chain links TRBV6-5 to TRBJ1-2; no reliable D call. Germline CDR1 reads MNHEY; CDR2 reads SVGAGI. Deletions cut 2 bases from V and 4 bases from J, with 11 bases between. This CDR3 has 14 residues. The CDR3 DNA follows: TGTGCCAGCAGTTACGGCAGTCGGTCCTATGGCTACACCTTC. Its translation: CASSYGSRSYGYTF.

The J gene is TRBJ2-1, the V gene TRBV10-3; 8 bases are shared with TRBD2. V lost 11 bases and J lost 1; bases outside the gene matches: 4. The CDR3 runs to 13 residues. Per the germline V gene, CDR1 is ENHRY and CDR2 is SYGVKD. The CDR3, as DNA: TGTGCCTCCGGGGGGGTGTCCTACAATGAGCAGTTCTTC. It is translated as CASGGVSYNEQFF.